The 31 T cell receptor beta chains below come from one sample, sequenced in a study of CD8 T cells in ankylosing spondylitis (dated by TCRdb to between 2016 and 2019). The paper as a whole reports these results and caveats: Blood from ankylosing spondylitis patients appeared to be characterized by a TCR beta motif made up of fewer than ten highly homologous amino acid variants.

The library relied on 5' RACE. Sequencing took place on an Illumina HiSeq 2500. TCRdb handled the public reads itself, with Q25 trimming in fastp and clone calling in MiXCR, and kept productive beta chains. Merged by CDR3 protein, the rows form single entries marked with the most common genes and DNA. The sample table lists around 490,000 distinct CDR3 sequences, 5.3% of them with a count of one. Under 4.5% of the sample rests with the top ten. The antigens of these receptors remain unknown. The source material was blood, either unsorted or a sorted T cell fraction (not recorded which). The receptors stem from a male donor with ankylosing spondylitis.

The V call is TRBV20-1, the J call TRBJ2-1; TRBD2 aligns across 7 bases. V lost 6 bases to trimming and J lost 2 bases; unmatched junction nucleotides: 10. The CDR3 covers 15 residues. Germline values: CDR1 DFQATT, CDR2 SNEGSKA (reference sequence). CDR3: CSAKGRAGTYNEQFF. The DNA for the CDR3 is TGCAGTGCAAAAGGGAGGGCAGGGACCTACAATGAGCAGTTCTTC.

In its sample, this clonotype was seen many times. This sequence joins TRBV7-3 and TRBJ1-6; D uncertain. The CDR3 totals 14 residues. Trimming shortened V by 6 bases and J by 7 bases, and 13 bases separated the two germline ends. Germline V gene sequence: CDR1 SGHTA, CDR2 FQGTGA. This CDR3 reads CASSERLRNSPLHF. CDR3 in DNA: TGTGCCAGCAGTGAGAGACTTCGAAATTCACCCCTCCACTTT.

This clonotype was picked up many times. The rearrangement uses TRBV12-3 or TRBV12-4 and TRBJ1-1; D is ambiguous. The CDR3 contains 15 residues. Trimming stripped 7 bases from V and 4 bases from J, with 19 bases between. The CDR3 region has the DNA TGTGCCAGCACCCTAGAACCAGCCTGGGGCACTGAAGCTTTCTTT. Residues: CASTLEPAWGTEAFF.

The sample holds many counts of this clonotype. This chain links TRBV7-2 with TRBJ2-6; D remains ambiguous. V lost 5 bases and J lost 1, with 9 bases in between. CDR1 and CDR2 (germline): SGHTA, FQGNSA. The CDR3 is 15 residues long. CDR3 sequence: CASSPQGSGANVLTF. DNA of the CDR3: TGTGCCAGCAGCCCCCAAGGTTCTGGGGCCAACGTCCTGACTTTC.

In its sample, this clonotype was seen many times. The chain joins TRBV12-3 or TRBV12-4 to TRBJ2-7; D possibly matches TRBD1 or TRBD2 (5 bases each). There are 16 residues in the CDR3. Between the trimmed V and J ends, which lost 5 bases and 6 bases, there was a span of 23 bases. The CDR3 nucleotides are TGTGCCAGCAGTCCAAGCGGACACGCTCCACTGGGCGAGCAGTACTTC. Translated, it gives CASSPSGHAPLGEQYF.

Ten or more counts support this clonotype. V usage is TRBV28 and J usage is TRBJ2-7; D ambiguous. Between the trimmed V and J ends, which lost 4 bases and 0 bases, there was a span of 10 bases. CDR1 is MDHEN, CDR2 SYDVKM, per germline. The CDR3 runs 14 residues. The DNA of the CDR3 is TGTGCCAGCAGTTCCCCCGGACGCTCCTACGAGCAGTACTTC. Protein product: CASSSPGRSYEQYF.

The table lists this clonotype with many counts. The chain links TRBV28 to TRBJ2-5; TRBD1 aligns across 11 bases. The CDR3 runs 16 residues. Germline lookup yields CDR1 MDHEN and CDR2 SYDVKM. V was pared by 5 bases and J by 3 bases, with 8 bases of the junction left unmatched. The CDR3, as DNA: TGTGCCAGCAGTCTAGGACAGGGGGCCTTAGAAGAGACCCAGTACTTC. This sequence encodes CASSLGQGALEETQYF. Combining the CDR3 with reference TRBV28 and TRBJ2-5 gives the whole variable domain DVKVTQSSRYLVKRTGEKVFLECVQDMDHENMFWYRQDPGLGLRLIYFSYDVKMKEKGDIPEGYSVSREKKERFSLILESASTNQTSMYLCASSLGQGALEETQYFGPGTRLLVL.

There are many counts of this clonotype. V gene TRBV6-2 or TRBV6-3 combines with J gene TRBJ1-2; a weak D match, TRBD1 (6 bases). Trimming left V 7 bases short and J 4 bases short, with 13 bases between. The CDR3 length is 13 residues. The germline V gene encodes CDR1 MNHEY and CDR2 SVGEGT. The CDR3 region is CASKMTGTYGYTF. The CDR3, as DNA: TGTGCCAGCAAGATGACAGGCACCTATGGCTACACCTTC.

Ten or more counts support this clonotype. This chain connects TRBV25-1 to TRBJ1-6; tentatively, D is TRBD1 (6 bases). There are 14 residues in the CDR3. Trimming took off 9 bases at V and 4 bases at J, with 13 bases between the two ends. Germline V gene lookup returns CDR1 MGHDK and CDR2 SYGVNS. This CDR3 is CARPGGPYNSPLHF. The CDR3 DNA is TGTGCCAGACCGGGGGGGCCATATAATTCACCCCTCCACTTT.

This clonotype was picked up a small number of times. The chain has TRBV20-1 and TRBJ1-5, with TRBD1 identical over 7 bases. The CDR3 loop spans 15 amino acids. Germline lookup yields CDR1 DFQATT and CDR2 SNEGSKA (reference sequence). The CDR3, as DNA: TGCAGCGGAGGACAGGCACAATCGGGCAATCAGCCCCAGCATTTT. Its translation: CSGGQAQSGNQPQHF.

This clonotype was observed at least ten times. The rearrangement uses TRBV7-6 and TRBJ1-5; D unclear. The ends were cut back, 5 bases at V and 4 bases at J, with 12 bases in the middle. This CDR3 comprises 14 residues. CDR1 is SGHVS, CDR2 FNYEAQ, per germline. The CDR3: CASSRGGPNQPQHF. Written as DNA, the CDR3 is TGTGCCAGCAGCAGAGGTGGGCCTAATCAGCCCCAGCATTTT.

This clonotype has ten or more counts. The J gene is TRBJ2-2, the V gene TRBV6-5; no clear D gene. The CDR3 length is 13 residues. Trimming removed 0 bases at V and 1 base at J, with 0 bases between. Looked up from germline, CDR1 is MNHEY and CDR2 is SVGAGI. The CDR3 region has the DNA TGTGCCAGCAGTTACTCGAACACCGGGGAGCTGTTTTTT. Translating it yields CASSYSNTGELFF.

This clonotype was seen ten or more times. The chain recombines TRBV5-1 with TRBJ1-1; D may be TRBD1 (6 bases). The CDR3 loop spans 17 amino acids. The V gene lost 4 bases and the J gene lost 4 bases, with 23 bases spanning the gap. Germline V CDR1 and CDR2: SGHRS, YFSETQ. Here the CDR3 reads CASSPGQYLISGTEAFF. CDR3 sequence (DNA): TGCGCCAGCAGCCCAGGACAGTACCTTATATCAGGCACTGAAGCTTTCTTT.

The CDR3 spells CASSLTGGWEEQYF. The CDR3 DNA follows: TGTGCCAGCTCACTAACAGGGGGCTGGGAGGAGCAGTACTTC. The chain uses TRBV18 and TRBJ2-7, with 9 bases lining up with TRBD1. This CDR3 comprises 14 residues. V trimming: 4 bases; J trimming: 7 bases; junction bases outside the gene matches: 8. Germline V gene lookup returns CDR1 KGHSH and CDR2 LQKENI.

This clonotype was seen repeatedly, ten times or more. The CDR3 DNA reads TGCGCCAGCAGCCAACCCGGGACAGGGGCCCACGAGCAGTACTTC. It yields the protein CASSQPGTGAHEQYF. This chain uses TRBV4-1 with TRBJ2-7; 10 bases fit TRBD1. Per the germline V gene, CDR1 is MGHRA and CDR2 is YSYEKL. The ends lost 2 bases at V and 5 bases at J; junction bases unmatched: 6. This CDR3 is built from 15 residues.

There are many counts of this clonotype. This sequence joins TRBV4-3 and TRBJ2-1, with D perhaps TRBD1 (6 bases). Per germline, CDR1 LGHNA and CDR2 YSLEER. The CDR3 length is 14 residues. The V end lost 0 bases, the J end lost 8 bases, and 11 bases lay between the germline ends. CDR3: CASSQDKGVDEQFF. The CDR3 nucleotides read TGCGCCAGCAGCCAAGATAAGGGGGTTGATGAGCAGTTCTTC.

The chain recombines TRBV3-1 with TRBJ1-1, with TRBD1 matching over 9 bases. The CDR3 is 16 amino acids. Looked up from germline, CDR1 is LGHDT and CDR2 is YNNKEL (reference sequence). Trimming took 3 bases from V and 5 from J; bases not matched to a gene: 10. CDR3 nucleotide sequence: TGTGCCAGCAGCCACCGAAACAGGGGGCCGTGGACTGAAGCTTTCTTT. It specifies CASSHRNRGPWTEAFF.

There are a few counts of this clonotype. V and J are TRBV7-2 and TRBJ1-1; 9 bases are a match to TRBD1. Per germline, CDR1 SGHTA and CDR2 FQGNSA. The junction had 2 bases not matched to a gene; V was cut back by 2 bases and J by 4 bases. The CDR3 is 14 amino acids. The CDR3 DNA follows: TGTGCCAGCAGCTTAAACAGGGGGCCCACTGAAGCTTTCTTT. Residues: CASSLNRGPTEAFF. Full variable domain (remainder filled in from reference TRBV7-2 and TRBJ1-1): GAGVSQSPSNKVTEKGKDVELRCDPISGHTALYWYRQSLGQGLEFLIYFQGNSAPDKSGLPSDRFSAERTGGSVSTLTIQRTQQEDSAVYLCASSLNRGPTEAFFGQGTRLTVV.

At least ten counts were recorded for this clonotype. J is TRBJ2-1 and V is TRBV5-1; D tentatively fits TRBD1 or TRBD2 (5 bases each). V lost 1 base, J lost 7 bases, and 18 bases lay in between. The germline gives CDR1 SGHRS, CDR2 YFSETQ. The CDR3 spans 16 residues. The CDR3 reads CASSLIGRWGNNEQFF. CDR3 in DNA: TGCGCCAGCAGCTTGATCGGCAGATGGGGGAATAATGAGCAGTTCTTC.

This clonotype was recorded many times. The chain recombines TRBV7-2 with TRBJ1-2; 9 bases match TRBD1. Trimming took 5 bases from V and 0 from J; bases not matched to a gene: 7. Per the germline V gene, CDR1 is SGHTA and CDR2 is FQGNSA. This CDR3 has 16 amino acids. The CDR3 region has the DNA TGTGCCAGCAGCATAACAGGGGGCCTTTCTAACTATGGCTACACCTTC. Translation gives CASSITGGLSNYGYTF. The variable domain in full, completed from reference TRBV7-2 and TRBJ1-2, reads GAGVSQSPSNKVTEKGKDVELRCDPISGHTALYWYRQSLGQGLEFLIYFQGNSAPDKSGLPSDRFSAERTGGSVSTLTIQRTQQEDSAVYLCASSITGGLSNYGYTFGSGTRLTVV.

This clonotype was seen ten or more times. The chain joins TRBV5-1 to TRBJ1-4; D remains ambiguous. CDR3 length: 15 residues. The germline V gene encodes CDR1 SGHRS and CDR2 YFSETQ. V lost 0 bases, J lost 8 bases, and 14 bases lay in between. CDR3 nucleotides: TGCGCCAGCAGCTTGGCAGATTACGGAGGGGAAAAACTGTTTTTT. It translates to CASSLADYGGEKLFF.

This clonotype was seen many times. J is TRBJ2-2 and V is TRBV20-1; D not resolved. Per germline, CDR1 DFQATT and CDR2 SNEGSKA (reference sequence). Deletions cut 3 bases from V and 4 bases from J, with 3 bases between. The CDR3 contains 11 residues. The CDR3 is CSARRTGELFF. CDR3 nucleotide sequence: TGCAGTGCTAGGCGCACCGGGGAGCTGTTTTTT.

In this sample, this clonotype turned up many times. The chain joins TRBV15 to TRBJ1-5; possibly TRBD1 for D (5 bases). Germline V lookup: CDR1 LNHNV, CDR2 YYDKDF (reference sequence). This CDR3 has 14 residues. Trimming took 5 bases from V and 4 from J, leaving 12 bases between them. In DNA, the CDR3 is TGTGCCACCAGCGGAAGGCGGGGGAATCAGCCCCAGCATTTT. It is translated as CATSGRRGNQPQHF.

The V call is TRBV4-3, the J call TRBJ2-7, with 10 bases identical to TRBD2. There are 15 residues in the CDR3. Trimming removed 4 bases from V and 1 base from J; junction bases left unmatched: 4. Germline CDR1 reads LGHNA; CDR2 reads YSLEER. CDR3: CASSRGTSVSYEQYF. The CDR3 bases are TGCGCCAGCAGCCGAGGGACTAGCGTATCCTACGAGCAGTACTTC.

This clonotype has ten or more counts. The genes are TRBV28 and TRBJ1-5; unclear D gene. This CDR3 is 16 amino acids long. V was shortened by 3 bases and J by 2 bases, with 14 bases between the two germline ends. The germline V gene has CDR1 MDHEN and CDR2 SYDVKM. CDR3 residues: CASSLPFRGGNQPQHF. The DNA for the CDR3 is TGTGCCAGCAGTTTGCCCTTCCGGGGTGGCAATCAGCCCCAGCATTTT. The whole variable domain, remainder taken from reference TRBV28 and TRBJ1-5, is DVKVTQSSRYLVKRTGEKVFLECVQDMDHENMFWYRQDPGLGLRLIYFSYDVKMKEKGDIPEGYSVSREKKERFSLILESASTNQTSMYLCASSLPFRGGNQPQHFGDGTRLSIL.

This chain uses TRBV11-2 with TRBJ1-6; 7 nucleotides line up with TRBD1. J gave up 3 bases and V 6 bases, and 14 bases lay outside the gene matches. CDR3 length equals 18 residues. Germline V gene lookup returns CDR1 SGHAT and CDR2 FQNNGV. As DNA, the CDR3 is TGTGCCAGCAGTCTTCCCTCGACAGGGCGATTCTATAATTCACCCCTCCACTTT. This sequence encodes CASSLPSTGRFYNSPLHF.

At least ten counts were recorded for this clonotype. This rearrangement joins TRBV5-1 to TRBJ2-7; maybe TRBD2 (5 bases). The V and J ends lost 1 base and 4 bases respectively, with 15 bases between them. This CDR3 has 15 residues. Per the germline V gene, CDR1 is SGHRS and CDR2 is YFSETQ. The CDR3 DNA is TGCGCCAGCAGCTTGCACCGAGCTAGCTCGTACGAGCAGTACTTC. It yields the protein CASSLHRASSYEQYF.

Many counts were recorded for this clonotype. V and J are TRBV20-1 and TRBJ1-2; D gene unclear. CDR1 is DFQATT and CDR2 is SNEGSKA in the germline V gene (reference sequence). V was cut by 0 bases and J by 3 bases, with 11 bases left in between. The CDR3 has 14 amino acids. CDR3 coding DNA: TGCAGTGCTAGAGATCGCCGACACGACTATGGCTACACCTTC. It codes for CSARDRRHDYGYTF.

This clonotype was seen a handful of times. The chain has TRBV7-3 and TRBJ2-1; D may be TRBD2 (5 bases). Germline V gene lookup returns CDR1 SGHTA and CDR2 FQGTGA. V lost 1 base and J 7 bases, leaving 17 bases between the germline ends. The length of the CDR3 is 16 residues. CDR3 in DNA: TGTGCCAGCAGCTTAAGGTACTCCCGTTGGGAGAATGAGCAGTTCTTC. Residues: CASSLRYSRWENEQFF.

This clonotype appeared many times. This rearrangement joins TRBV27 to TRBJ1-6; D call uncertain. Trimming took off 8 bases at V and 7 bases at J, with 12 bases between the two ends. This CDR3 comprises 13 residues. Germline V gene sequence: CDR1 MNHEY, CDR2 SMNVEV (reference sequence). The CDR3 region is CASALSLNSPLHF. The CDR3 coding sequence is TGTGCCAGCGCATTATCGTTGAATTCACCCCTCCACTTT.

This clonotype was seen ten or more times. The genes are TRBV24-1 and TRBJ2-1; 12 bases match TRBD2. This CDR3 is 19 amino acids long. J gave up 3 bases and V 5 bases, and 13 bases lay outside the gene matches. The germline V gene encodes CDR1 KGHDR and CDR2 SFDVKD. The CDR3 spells CATSGVSLAGGLVYNEQFF. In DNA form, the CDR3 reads TGTGCCACCAGTGGAGTGAGCCTAGCGGGAGGGTTAGTCTACAATGAGCAGTTCTTC.